The 13 T cell receptor beta chains given below trace back to one sample, sequenced in a study of blood T cell repertoires in COVID-19. Here immunoSEQ multiplex PCR was the method, and the copy in TCRdb shows in-frame clones only, minus some. The sample holds some 300,000 clones, about nine tenths seen once. The sequencing sample was made of PBMCs or T cells enriched from blood (not recorded which). These TCRs come from a woman aged 40 to 49 who had recovered from COVID-19.

The chain has TRBV20-1 and TRBJ1-1, with D tentatively TRBD1 (6 bases). The CDR3 length is 11 residues. In germline, CDR1 is DFQATT, CDR2 SNEGSKA (reference sequence). The CDR3 DNA follows: TGCAGCGCACCCGGGGGGCAGCGAGCTTTCTTT. The encoded protein is CSAPGGQRAFF.

This chain connects TRBV7-2 to TRBJ2-5; TRBD2 aligns across 13 bases. The CDR3 extends over 16 amino acids. The V gene end was trimmed by 0 bases and the J gene end by 5 bases; junction bases not matched to a gene: 3. Per germline, CDR1 SGHTA and CDR2 FQGNSA. In DNA, the CDR3 is TGTGCCAGCAGCTTAGCGAGGACTAGCGGGAGTGAGACCCAGTACTTC. Protein: CASSLARTSGSETQYF.

The genes are TRBV21-1 and TRBJ1-1; whether TRBD1, the table's D call, matches the DNA was not checked. TRBV21-1 is a pseudogene segment. The CDR3 sequence is 11 residues long. The CDR3 is CASCKGTDTFF. The CDR3, as DNA: TGTGCCAGCTGCAAAGGGACAGACACTTTCTTT.

This clone was seen only a few times. This chain connects TRBV18 to TRBJ1-5; 7 nucleotides agree with TRBD1. The CDR3 covers 17 residues. Trimming cost V 2 bases and J 3 bases; bases outside gene matches: 10. Germline assignment: CDR1 KGHSH and CDR2 LQKENI. This chain's CDR3 is CASSPVEGGIINQPQHF. DNA for the CDR3: TGTGCCAGCTCACCAGTGGAAGGGGGCATTATCAATCAGCCCCAGCATTTT.

The V call is TRBV18, the J call TRBJ1-1; 9 bases agree with TRBD1. The CDR3 has 15 residues. V gave up 3 bases and J gave up 2 bases; unmatched junction bases: 4. The germline V gene has CDR1 KGHSH and CDR2 LQKENI. The CDR3 spells CASSPRTGVNTEAFF. CDR3 bases: TGTGCCAGCTCACCTAGGACAGGGGTAAACACTGAAGCTTTCTTT.

The rearrangement links TRBV7-6 to TRBJ2-5; the D gene is possibly TRBD2 (5 bases). The length of the CDR3 is 14 residues. Germline CDR1 reads SGHVS; CDR2 reads FNYEAQ. Between the trimmed V and J ends, which lost 5 bases and 2 bases, there was a span of 12 bases. The CDR3 is CASSPQQRQETQYF. CDR3 sequence (DNA): TGTGCCAGCAGCCCCCAGCAGCGGCAAGAGACCCAGTACTTC.

Of note for this clone: Other nucleotide sequences in the sample specify the same CDR3. This chain uses TRBV5-1 with TRBJ2-1; 11 bases fit TRBD2. Germline trimming cut 2 bases from V and 6 bases from J; bases unmatched to any gene: 4. Germline CDR1 reads SGHRS; CDR2 reads YFSETQ. The CDR3 is 15 amino acids. The CDR3 DNA is TGCGCCAGCAGCTTAGGTCTAGCGGGAGGCAATGAGCAGTTCTTC. It encodes CASSLGLAGGNEQFF.

The chain carries TRBV11-2 and TRBJ1-6; D not certain. The CDR3 runs to 13 residues. The ends were cut back, 5 bases at V and 4 bases at J, with 6 bases in the middle. CDR1 and CDR2 from the germline V gene are SGHAT and FQNNGV. The CDR3 DNA reads as TGTGCCAGCAGCCCAGATTATAATTCACCCCTCCACTTT. Residues: CASSPDYNSPLHF.

The V call is TRBV25-1, the J call TRBJ2-3; the D is unclear. Germline lookup yields CDR1 MGHDK and CDR2 SYGVNS. The CDR3 sequence is 13 residues long. Trimming took 4 bases from V and 2 from J, leaving 7 bases between them. CDR3 loop: CASSGAYTDTQYF. The CDR3 bases are TGTGCCAGCAGTGGGGCCTACACAGATACGCAGTATTTT.

This chain connects TRBV3-1 (or the pseudogene TRBV3-2) to TRBJ2-1, with a possible D match to TRBD2 (5 bases). V lost 5 bases and J lost 6, with 14 bases in between. CDR1 is LGHDT, CDR2 YNNKEL, per germline (reference sequence). This CDR3 has 14 amino acids. CDR3: CASSSRTDFNEQFF. The DNA for the CDR3 is TGTGCCAGCAGCTCAAGAACGGACTTCAATGAGCAGTTCTTC.

The J gene is TRBJ1-3, the V gene TRBV18; the match to TRBD1 covers 11 bases. The V and J ends lost 0 bases and 1 base, in that order; junction bases with no gene match: 5. The CDR3 runs to 18 residues. The germline V gene encodes CDR1 KGHSH and CDR2 LQKENI. CDR3 region: CASSPPAGQGASGNTIYF. CDR3 DNA: TGTGCCAGCTCACCACCCGCAGGACAGGGGGCTTCTGGAAACACCATATATTTT.

The CDR3 region is CASSRTGQGNTEAFF. The CDR3 DNA reads TGTGCCAGTAGTAGGACGGGACAGGGGAACACTGAAGCTTTCTTT. V usage is TRBV19 and J usage is TRBJ1-1; 9 nucleotides line up with TRBD1. V was clipped by 4 bases and J by 1 base; unmatched bases: 4. The germline gives CDR1 LNHDA, CDR2 SQIVND (reference sequence). The CDR3 loop spans 15 amino acids.

The chain combines TRBV9 with TRBJ1-5; no firm D call. The CDR3 sequence is 14 residues long. The V end was cut by 2 bases, the J end by 7 bases, with 13 bases between. Germline lookup yields CDR1 SGDLS and CDR2 YYNGEE. CDR3 protein: CASSVKAVGQPQHF. The CDR3 DNA reads as TGTGCCAGCAGCGTTAAAGCCGTCGGGCAGCCCCAGCATTTT.